What follows are 21 T cell receptor beta chains derived from one specimen sequenced in a study of T cells after yellow fever vaccination. MiXCR was run by TCRdb on the 5' RACE reads, yielding one entry per CDR3 protein. The data contain roughly 170,000 distinct CDR3 sequences, 9.3% of them singletons. The source was CD8+ T cells sorted from PBMCs, collected 45 days after the yellow fever booster vaccination. These receptors came from a man between 18 and 35 years old who received the YFV17D yellow fever vaccine.

This clonotype was detected ten times or more. CDR3: CASRVRGDTGELFF. The DNA of the CDR3 is TGTGCCAGCAGAGTAAGGGGAGACACCGGGGAGCTGTTTTTT. This chain connects TRBV6-1 to TRBJ2-2; D may be TRBD1 or TRBD2 (5 bases each). Germline V gene data show CDR1 as MNHNS and CDR2 as SASEGT. CDR3 length: 14 amino acids. Trimming removed 6 bases from V and 3 bases from J, with 11 bases in between.

The chain joins TRBV5-5 to TRBJ2-7; unclear D gene. This CDR3 spans 13 amino acids. Germline assignment: CDR1 SGHKS and CDR2 YYEKEE (reference sequence). Trimming pared 0 bases from V and 2 bases from J, leaving 6 bases between. Here the CDR3 reads CASSLADPYEQYV. CDR3 DNA sequence: TGTGCCAGCAGCTTGGCAGACCCCTACGAGCAGTACGTC.

J is TRBJ2-3 and V is TRBV6-5, with 11 bases that match TRBD2. The CDR3 runs 15 residues. Trimming removed 5 bases from V and 3 bases from J; junction bases left unmatched: 4. Germline values: CDR1 MNHEY, CDR2 SVGAGI. CDR3 residues: CASSLAGGGTDTQYF. In nucleotides, the CDR3 is TGTGCCAGCAGTCTAGCGGGGGGTGGGACAGATACGCAGTATTTT.

The sample holds a few counts of this clonotype. One end of the junction does not line up with germline, which may come from a read error. The rearrangement links TRBV4-2 to TRBJ1-2; 9 nucleotides match TRBD1. This CDR3 region has 16 residues. Germline V gene sequence: CDR1 LGHNA, CDR2 YNFKEQ. CDR3: CASSQDLTSGTGTVHF. DNA for the CDR3: TGTGCCAGCAGCCAAGATTTGACGTCGGGGACAGGGACAGTTCACTTC.

The chain combines TRBV6-6 with TRBJ2-3; TRBD2 matches 8 bases. The CDR3 totals 17 residues. Germline CDR1 MNHNY, CDR2 SVGAGI (reference sequence). The V gene end was trimmed by 5 bases and the J gene end by 0 bases; junction bases not matched to a gene: 10. CDR3 nucleotides: TGTGCCAGCAGTAGGCCTGGCGGGGGGCTTAGCACAGATACGCAGTATTTT. It encodes CASSRPGGGLSTDTQYF.

This clonotype was recorded many times. The chain employs TRBV12-3 or TRBV12-4 and TRBJ2-1, with a tentative D call TRBD2 (6 bases). Trimming shortened V by 7 bases and J by 6 bases, and 16 bases separated the two germline ends. The length of the CDR3 is 14 residues. CDR3 sequence: CASTPQGLGNEQFF. The CDR3 nucleotides are TGTGCCAGCACCCCGCAGGGACTGGGCAATGAGCAGTTCTTC.

This clonotype was detected a few times. The chain recombines TRBV5-4 with TRBJ2-7, with D possibly matching TRBD2 (6 bases). This CDR3 spans 13 amino acids. V lost 0 bases to trimming and J lost 5 bases, with 9 bases between them. CDR1 is SGHNT and CDR2 is YYREEE in the germline V gene (reference sequence). This chain's CDR3 is CASSLELANEQYF. In DNA form, the CDR3 reads TGTGCCAGCAGCTTGGAACTAGCTAACGAGCAGTACTTC. The variable domain in full, with the rest retrieved from reference TRBV5-4 and TRBJ2-7, is ETGVTQSPTHLIKTRGQQVTLRCSSQSGHNTVSWYQQALGQGPQFIFQYYREEENGRGNFPPRFSGLQFPNYSSELNVNALELDDSALYLCASSLELANEQYFGPGTRLTVT.

This clonotype was seen repeatedly, ten times or more. The chain recombines TRBV29-1 with TRBJ2-5, with a possible D match to TRBD1 (5 bases). The CDR3 has 14 amino acids. Germline assignment: CDR1 SQVTM and CDR2 ANQGSEA. V lost 4 bases, J lost 2 bases, and 14 bases lay in between. CDR3 amino acids: CSVVGSGYQETQYF. CDR3 bases: TGCAGCGTTGTGGGGTCAGGGTATCAAGAGACCCAGTACTTC.

A few counts support this clonotype. The chain employs TRBV11-2 and TRBJ1-3, with D unresolved. Germline lookup yields CDR1 SGHAT and CDR2 FQNNGV. With 5 bases removed from V and 4 bases from J, the gap between germline ends came to 18 bases. This CDR3 contains 16 residues. CDR3 sequence (DNA): TGTGCCAGCAGCATTTTAGCGGGCAGCAGGGGAAACACCATATATTTT. Protein sequence: CASSILAGSRGNTIYF. The full variable domain, with the rest looked up from reference TRBV11-2 and TRBJ1-3, is EAGVAQSPRYKIIEKRQSVAFWCNPISGHATLYWYQQILGQGPKLLIQFQNNGVVDDSQLPKDRFSAERLKGVDSTLKIQPAKLEDSAVYLCASSILAGSRGNTIYFGEGSWLTVV.

V gene TRBV5-1 combines with J gene TRBJ2-1; maybe TRBD1 (6 bases). Deletions cut 4 bases from V and 3 bases from J, with 11 bases between. Germline loops: CDR1 SGHRS, CDR2 YFSETQ. The CDR3 spans 14 residues. CDR3 nucleotides: TGCGCCAGCAGCCCGGACAGCCACTACAATGAGCAGTTCTTC. This gives the protein CASSPDSHYNEQFF.

This chain joins TRBV3-1 and TRBJ2-7; 7 bases map to TRBD2. The junction had 10 bases not matched to a gene; V was cut back by 0 bases and J by 5 bases. Germline-derived CDR1 and CDR2 are LGHDT and YNNKEL (reference sequence). CDR3 length: 16 amino acids. The CDR3 DNA is TGTGCCAGCAGCCAAGATGGGCAGCGGGGAATCCACGAGCAGTACGTC. This encodes CASSQDGQRGIHEQYV.

This clonotype occurred many times. The chain uses TRBV29-1 and TRBJ2-6; D might be TRBD1 or TRBD2, each matching 5 bases. CDR1 is SQVTM and CDR2 is ANQGSEA in the germline V gene. This CDR3 is 16 amino acids long. The V gene lost 3 bases and the J gene lost 0 bases, with 12 bases spanning the gap. DNA for the CDR3: TGCAGCGTTGAGGGGGACGGTAGCTCTGGGGCCAACGTCCTGACTTTC. Its translation: CSVEGDGSSGANVLTF. Combining the CDR3 with reference TRBV29-1 and TRBJ2-6 gives the whole variable domain SAVISQKPSRDICQRGTSLTIQCQVDSQVTMMFWYRQQPGQSLTLIATANQGSEATYESGFVIDKFPISRPNLTFSTLTVSNMSPEDSSIYLCSVEGDGSSGANVLTFGAGSRLTVL.

This clonotype occurred a few times. The CDR3 protein is CATSDLSGSSYNEQFF. As DNA, the CDR3 is TGTGCCACCAGTGATTTGAGCGGAAGCTCCTACAATGAGCAGTTCTTC. The chain employs TRBV24-1 and TRBJ2-1, with D perhaps TRBD2 (5 bases). Trimming removed 0 bases from V and 0 bases from J, with 8 bases in between. CDR3 length: 16 amino acids. Germline V CDR1 and CDR2: KGHDR, SFDVKD.

This clonotype was seen a handful of times. V gene TRBV3-1 combines with J gene TRBJ2-1; the D gene is possibly TRBD2 (7 bases). V was trimmed by 4 bases and J by 0 bases, leaving 16 bases between them. CDR3 length: 17 amino acids. Germline assignment: CDR1 LGHDT and CDR2 YNNKEL (reference sequence). CDR3 nucleotides: TGTGCCAGCAGCCCGGTCGGCGGGGGCCCCTCCTACAATGAGCAGTTCTTC. Protein sequence: CASSPVGGGPSYNEQFF.

This clonotype has just a few counts. The chain combines TRBV20-1 with TRBJ2-7, with 15 bases matching TRBD2. This CDR3 has 18 amino acids. Trimming took 0 bases from V and 0 from J; bases not matched to a gene: 6. Germline values: CDR1 DFQATT, CDR2 SNEGSKA (reference sequence). DNA of the CDR3: TGCAGTGCTAGAGAGGGACTAGCGGGGGGAACGGGCTCCTACGAGCAGTACGTC. Translating gives CSAREGLAGGTGSYEQYV.

The CDR3 nucleotides are TGTGCCAGCAGCCGGGGGCCTTTTGCCGAGCAGTACGTC. This encodes CASSRGPFAEQYV. The chain uses TRBV7-3 and TRBJ2-7, with D tentatively TRBD1 or TRBD2 (6 bases each). The CDR3 runs 13 residues. CDR1 SGHTA and CDR2 FQGTGA come from the germline V gene. V gave up 5 bases and J gave up 6 bases, with 14 bases separating them.

The rearrangement links TRBV3-1 to TRBJ2-3; 10 nucleotides match TRBD2. The ends lost 4 bases at V and 6 bases at J; junction bases unmatched: 13. This CDR3 spans 17 amino acids. Germline-derived CDR1 and CDR2 are LGHDT and YNNKEL (reference sequence). CDR3 bases: TGTGCCAGCAGCCCTTTGGGGAAAGCGGGGGGGCCGGATACGCAGTATTTT. It specifies CASSPLGKAGGPDTQYF.

This rearrangement joins TRBV12-3 or TRBV12-4 to TRBJ2-5; possibly TRBD2 for D (5 bases). The germline V and J ends were trimmed by 2 bases and 0 bases, with 19 bases remaining between them. The CDR3 totals 18 residues. As DNA, the CDR3 is TGTGCCAGCAGTTTAAGATTTGAACGGGGAGAGTACCAAGAGACCCAGTACTTC. Protein sequence: CASSLRFERGEYQETQYF.

The chain has TRBV7-9 and TRBJ2-1; D is perhaps TRBD2 (5 bases). Trimming removed 2 bases at V and 8 bases at J, with 16 bases between. Germline V gene sequence: CDR1 SEHNR, CDR2 FQNEAQ (reference sequence). This CDR3 has 15 amino acids. Here the CDR3 reads CASSLTWQVGDEQFF. CDR3 nucleotide sequence: TGTGCCAGCAGCTTAACCTGGCAAGTCGGGGATGAGCAGTTCTTC.

In this sample, this clonotype turned up a few times. The V and J genes are TRBV27 and TRBJ2-7; no definite D call. The CDR3 has 12 amino acids. V was shortened by 9 bases and J by 3 bases, with 12 bases between the two germline ends. The germline V gene has CDR1 MNHEY and CDR2 SMNVEV (reference sequence). CDR3 bases: TGTGCCAGTGGAGACGGGTTCTACGAGCAGTACGTC. Translating gives CASGDGFYEQYV.

This clonotype showed up just a few times. The gene calls are TRBV4-1 and TRBJ2-7; the match to TRBD1 covers 7 bases. Germline CDR1 is MGHRA and CDR2 is YSYEKL. The CDR3 covers 13 residues. Unmatched junction bases numbered 5, after V lost 4 bases and J lost 5 bases. Here the CDR3 DNA reads TGCGCCAGCAGCCTAACAGGGGTCCACGAGCAGTACTTC. As protein: CASSLTGVHEQYF.